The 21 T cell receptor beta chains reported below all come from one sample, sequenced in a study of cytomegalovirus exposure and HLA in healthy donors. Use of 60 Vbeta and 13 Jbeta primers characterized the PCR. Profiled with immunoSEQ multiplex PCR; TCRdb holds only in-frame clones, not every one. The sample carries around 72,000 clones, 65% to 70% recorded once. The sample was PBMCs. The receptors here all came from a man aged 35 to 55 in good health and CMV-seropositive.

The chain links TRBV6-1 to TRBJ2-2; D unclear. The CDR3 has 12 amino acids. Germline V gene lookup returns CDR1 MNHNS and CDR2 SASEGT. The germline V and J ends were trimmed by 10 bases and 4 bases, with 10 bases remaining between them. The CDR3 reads CAIYSFTGELFF. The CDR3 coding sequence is TGTGCCATCTACTCCTTCACCGGGGAGCTGTTTTTT.

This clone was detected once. CDR3 protein: CAIKASGGATVLDEQFF. CDR3 nucleotide sequence: TGTGCCATCAAGGCTAGCGGGGGGGCAACGGTCCTGGATGAGCAGTTCTTC. This chain uses TRBV10-3 with TRBJ2-1; TRBD2 matches at 12 bases. The length of the CDR3 is 17 residues. Losses at the gene ends were 7 bases for V and 8 bases for J; bases not matched to a gene: 15. Looked up from germline, CDR1 is ENHRY and CDR2 is SYGVKD.

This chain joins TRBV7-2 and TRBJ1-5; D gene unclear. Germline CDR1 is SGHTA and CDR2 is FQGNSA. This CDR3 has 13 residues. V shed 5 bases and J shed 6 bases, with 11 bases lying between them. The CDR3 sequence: CASSPEGGQPQHF. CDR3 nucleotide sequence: TGTGCCAGCAGCCCGGAGGGTGGTCAGCCCCAGCATTTT.

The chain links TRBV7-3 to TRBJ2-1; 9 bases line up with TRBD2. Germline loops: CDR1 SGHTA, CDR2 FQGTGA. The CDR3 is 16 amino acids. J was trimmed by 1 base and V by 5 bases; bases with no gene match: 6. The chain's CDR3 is CASSPNSGGSYNEQFF. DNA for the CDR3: TGTGCCAGCAGCCCAAATAGCGGGGGATCCTACAATGAGCAGTTCTTC.

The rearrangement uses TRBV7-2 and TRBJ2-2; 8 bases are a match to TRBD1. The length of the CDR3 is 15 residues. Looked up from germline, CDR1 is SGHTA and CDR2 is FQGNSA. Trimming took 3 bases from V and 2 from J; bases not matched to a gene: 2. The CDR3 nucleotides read TGTGCCAGCAGCTTTCAGGGGGCTAACACCGGGGAGCTGTTTTTT. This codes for CASSFQGANTGELFF.

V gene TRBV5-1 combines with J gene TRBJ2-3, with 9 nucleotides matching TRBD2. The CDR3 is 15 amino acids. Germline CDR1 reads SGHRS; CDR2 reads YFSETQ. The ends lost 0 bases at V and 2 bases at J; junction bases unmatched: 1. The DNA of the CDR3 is TGCGCCAGCAGCTTGGGACTAGCGGTCACAGATACGCAGTATTTT. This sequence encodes CASSLGLAVTDTQYF.

Here the CDR3 DNA reads TGTGCCAGCAGTTCCCAGACTAGCGGGGACTCCTACGAGCAGTACTTC. Protein product: CASSSQTSGDSYEQYF. The genes are TRBV28 and TRBJ2-7, with 11 bases identical to TRBD2. The CDR3 sequence is 16 residues long. The germline V gene has CDR1 MDHEN and CDR2 SYDVKM. With 4 bases clipped from V and 0 bases from J, the junction kept 5 bases outside the gene matches.

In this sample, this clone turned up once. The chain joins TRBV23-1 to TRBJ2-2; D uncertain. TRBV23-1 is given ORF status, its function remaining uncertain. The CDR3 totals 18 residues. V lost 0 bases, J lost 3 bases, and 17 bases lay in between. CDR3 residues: CASSQSGRMDSYTGELFF. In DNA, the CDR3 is TGCGCCAGCAGTCAATCGGGCCGGATGGATTCGTACACCGGGGAGCTGTTTTTT.

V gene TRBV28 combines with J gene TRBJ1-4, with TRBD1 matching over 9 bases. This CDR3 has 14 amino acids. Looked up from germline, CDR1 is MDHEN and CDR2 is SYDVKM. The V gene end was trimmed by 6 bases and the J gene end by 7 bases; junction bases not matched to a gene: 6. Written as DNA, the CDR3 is TGTGCCAGCAGCTCGGACAGGGGTGGTGAAAAACTGTTTTTT. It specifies CASSSDRGGEKLFF. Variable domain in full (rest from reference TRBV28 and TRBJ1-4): DVKVTQSSRYLVKRTGEKVFLECVQDMDHENMFWYRQDPGLGLRLIYFSYDVKMKEKGDIPEGYSVSREKKERFSLILESASTNQTSMYLCASSSDRGGEKLFFGSGTQLSVL.

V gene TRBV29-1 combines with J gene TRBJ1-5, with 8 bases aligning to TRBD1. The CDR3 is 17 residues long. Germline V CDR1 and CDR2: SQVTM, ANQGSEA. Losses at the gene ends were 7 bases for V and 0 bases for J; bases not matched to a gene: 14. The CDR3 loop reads CSAEDRDRFYSNQPQHF. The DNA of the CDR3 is TGCAGCGCCGAGGACAGGGACAGATTCTATAGCAATCAGCCCCAGCATTTT.

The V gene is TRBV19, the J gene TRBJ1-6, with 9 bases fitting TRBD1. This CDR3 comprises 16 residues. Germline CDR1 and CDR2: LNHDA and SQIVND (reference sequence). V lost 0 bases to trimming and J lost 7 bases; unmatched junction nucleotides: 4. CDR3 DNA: TGTGCCAGTAGTATAGAGGGGACAGGGAGAAATTCACCCCTCCACTTT. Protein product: CASSIEGTGRNSPLHF.

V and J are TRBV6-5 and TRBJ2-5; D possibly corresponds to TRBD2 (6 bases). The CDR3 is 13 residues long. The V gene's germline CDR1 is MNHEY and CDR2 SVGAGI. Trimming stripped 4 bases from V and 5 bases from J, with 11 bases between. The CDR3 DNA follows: TGTGCCAGCAGTTTTCCGGGGGAGGAGACCCAGTACTTC. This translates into CASSFPGEETQYF.

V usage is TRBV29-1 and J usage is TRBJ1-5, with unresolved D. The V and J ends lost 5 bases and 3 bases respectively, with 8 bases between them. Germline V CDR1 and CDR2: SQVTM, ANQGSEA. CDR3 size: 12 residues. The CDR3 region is CSVTTDNQPQHF. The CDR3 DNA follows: TGCAGCGTTACTACGGACAATCAGCCCCAGCATTTT.

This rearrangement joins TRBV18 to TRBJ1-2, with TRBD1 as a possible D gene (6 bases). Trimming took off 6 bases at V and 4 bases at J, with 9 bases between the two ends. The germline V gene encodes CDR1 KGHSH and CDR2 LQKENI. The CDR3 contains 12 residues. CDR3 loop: CASSDRLYGYTF. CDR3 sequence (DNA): TGTGCCAGCTCGGACAGACTCTATGGCTACACCTTC.

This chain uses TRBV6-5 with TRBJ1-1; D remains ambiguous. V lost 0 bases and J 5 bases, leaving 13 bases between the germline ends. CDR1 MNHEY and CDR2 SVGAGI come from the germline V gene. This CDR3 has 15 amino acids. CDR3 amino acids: CASSYSTGRGTEAFF. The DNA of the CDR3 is TGTGCCAGCAGTTACTCGACCGGTCGGGGAACTGAAGCTTTCTTT.

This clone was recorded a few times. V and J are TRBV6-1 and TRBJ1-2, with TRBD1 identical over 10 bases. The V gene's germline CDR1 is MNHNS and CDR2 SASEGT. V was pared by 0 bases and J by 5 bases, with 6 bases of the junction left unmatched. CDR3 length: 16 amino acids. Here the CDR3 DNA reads TGTGCCAGCAGTGAAGCGGACAGGGGGGCCAGGTATGGCTACACCTTC. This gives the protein CASSEADRGARYGYTF.

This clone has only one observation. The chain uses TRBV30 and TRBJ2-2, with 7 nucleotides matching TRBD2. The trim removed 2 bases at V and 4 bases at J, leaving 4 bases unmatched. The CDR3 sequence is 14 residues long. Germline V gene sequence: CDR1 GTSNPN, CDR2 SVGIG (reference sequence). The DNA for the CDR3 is TGTGCCTGGAGTAATCCGGGGGGCACCGGGGAGCTGTTTTTT. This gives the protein CAWSNPGGTGELFF.

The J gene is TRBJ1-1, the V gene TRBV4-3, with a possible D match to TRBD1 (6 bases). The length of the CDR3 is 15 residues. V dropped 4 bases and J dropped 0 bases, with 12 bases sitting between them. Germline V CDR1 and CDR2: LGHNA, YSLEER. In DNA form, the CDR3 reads TGCGCCAGCAGCCGGAGCCGGACAGTGAACACTGAAGCTTTCTTT. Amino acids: CASSRSRTVNTEAFF.

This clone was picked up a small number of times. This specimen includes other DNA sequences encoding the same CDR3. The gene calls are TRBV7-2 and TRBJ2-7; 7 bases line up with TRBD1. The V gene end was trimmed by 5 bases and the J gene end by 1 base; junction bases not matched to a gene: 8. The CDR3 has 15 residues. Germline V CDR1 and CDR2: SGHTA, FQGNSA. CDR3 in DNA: TGTGCCAGCAGCCTCGACAGGGAAGCTTCCTACGAGCAGTACTTC. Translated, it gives CASSLDREASYEQYF.

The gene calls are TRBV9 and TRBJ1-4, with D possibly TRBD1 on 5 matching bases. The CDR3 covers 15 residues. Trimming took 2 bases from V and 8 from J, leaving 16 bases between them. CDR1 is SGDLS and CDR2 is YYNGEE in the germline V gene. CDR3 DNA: TGTGCCAGCAGCGTGCGGGACGGGCTTGGGGAAAAACTGTTTTTT. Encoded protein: CASSVRDGLGEKLFF. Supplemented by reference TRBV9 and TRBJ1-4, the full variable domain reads DSGVTQTPKHLITATGQRVTLRCSPRSGDLSVYWYQQSLDQGLQFLIQYYNGEERAKGNILERFSAQQFPDLHSELNLSSLELGDSALYFCASSVRDGLGEKLFFGSGTQLSVL.

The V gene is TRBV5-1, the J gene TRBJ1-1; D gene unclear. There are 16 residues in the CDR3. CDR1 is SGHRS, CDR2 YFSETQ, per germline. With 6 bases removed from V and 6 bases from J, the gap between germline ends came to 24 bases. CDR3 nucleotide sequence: TGCGCCAGCAAGCTTGGGGAGGTCCTTGGGGTTGCTGAAGCTTTCTTT. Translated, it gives CASKLGEVLGVAEAFF.